This entry describes one T cell receptor beta chain. Germline-derived CDR1 and CDR2 are MDHEN and SYDVKM. The CDR3 has 12 amino acids. Between the trimmed V and J ends, which lost 2 bases and 7 bases, there was a span of 8 bases. These data belong to a study of cytomegalovirus exposure and HLA in healthy donors. The PCR was carried out with 60 Vbeta primers and 13 Jbeta primers. Here immunoSEQ multiplex PCR was the method, and the copy in TCRdb shows in-frame clones only, minus some. The table records under 200,000 clones, 75% to 90% of them present only once. The clonotype was recovered from a man in his forties in good health and CMV-seropositive. This chain connects TRBV28 to TRBJ1-1; D is uncertain. Source material: PBMCs. The CDR3 here is CASSLLTNEAFF. In DNA, the CDR3 is TGTGCCAGCAGTTTACTCACTAATGAAGCTTTCTTT. Drawing the rest from reference TRBV28 and TRBJ1-1, the complete variable domain is DVKVTQSSRYLVKRTGEKVFLECVQDMDHENMFWYRQDPGLGLRLIYFSYDVKMKEKGDIPEGYSVSREKKERFSLILESASTNQTSMYLCASSLLTNEAFFGQGTRLTVV.